This T cell receptor (beta chain) was captured in a study of CD8+ T cells in alopecia areata. Overall study context: Treatment with tofacitinib (6 to 18 months) was followed by 6 months off drug. Study findings and constraints: Mice showed TCR sharing more clearly than patients did, possibly owing to HLA. Scalp clonality, together with expanded CD8+ clones among the top 100, fell significantly with tofacitinib. Compared with normal scalp, lesional scalp had higher clonality and more expanded CD8+ clones.

Treatment in this sample: oral pan-JAK inhibitor, 5-10 mg twice daily. The CDR3 totals 15 residues. Between the trimmed V and J ends, which lost 3 bases and 8 bases, there was a span of 15 bases. CDR1 is SGHRS, CDR2 YFSETQ, per germline. Concerning this clone: The antigen remains unidentified.

Reverse transcription of extracted RNA yielded cDNA, which provided the sequencing template. Profiling relied on immunoSEQ multiplex PCR, and the TCRdb table lists in-frame clones only, not all of them. The sample has about 180,000 clones, approximately 50% seen once; the top ten hold over 9%. The receptor was isolated from a human donor with alopecia areata. This chain joins TRBV5-1 and TRBJ1-6; tentatively, D is TRBD1 (5 bases). The sample consisted of CD8+ T cells sorted from blood, taken at approximately week 52, from a patient treated with tofacitinib. The DNA of the CDR3 is TGCGCCAGCAGCTGGTCCGGGACGGGAGATTCACCCCTCCACTTT. This encodes CASSWSGTGDSPLHF. Together with reference TRBV5-1 and TRBJ1-6, the CDR3 gives the full variable domain: KAGVTQTPRYLIKTRGQQVTLSCSPISGHRSVSWYQQTPGQGLQFLFEYFSETQRNKGNFPGRFSGRQFSNSRSEMNVSTLELGDSALYLCASSWSGTGDSPLHFGNGTRLTVT.